This T cell receptor beta chain appears in the sequencing data of a study of response to subunit inactivated influenza vaccine. Notes on this clonotype: Its antigen remains unidentified.

Each CDR3 protein is one row after TCRdb ran MiXCR on the RT-PCR reads. Of some 520,000 distinct CDR3 sequences detected, 16% appear once; the ten largest clones hold approximately 3%. With 3 bases removed from V and 4 bases from J, the gap between germline ends came to 10 bases. This CDR3 contains 13 residues. CDR1 and CDR2 from the germline V gene are MNHNS and SASEGT. Study-wide results and caveats: There was a suggestion from the authors that each seasonal influenza vaccination recruits few new T cells.

V and J are TRBV6-1 and TRBJ2-7; the D gene could be TRBD1 or TRBD2 (6 bases each). The source of this sequence is a man aged 45 to 70 who received an inactivated influenza vaccine. The sample consisted of CD4+ T cells sorted from PBMCs, taken about 24 months after vaccination. The CDR3 coding sequence is TGTGCCAGCAGTGAGGGGGGCTCGTACGAGCAGTACTTC. This codes for CASSEGGSYEQYF.